Listed here are 20 T cell receptor beta chains from one sample, sequenced in a study of blood T cell repertoires in COVID-19. Clones were read by immunoSEQ multiplex PCR, and TCRdb kept only the in-frame ones, dropping some. The sample carries around 260,000 clones, 90% to 95% recorded once. Sequenced: peripheral blood. The origin of the receptors is a woman aged 25 to 39 with COVID-19, enrolled during active disease.

The rearrangement uses TRBV10-3 and TRBJ2-4, with 12 bases lining up with TRBD1. J gave up 3 bases and V 5 bases, and 8 bases lay outside the gene matches. This CDR3 region has 17 residues. Germline V gives CDR1 ENHRY, CDR2 SYGVKD. DNA for the CDR3: TGTGCCATCAGTCAATCCGGGACAGGGGGCTACAAAAACATTCAGTACTTC. Translating it yields CAISQSGTGGYKNIQYF.

The chain uses TRBV18 and TRBJ1-1, with no clear D. This CDR3 region has 16 residues. Between the trimmed V and J ends, which lost 0 bases and 1 base, there was a span of 12 bases. Germline V CDR1 and CDR2: KGHSH, LQKENI. CDR3 loop: CASSPPGGRPNTEAFF. The DNA of the CDR3 is TGTGCCAGCTCACCACCGGGAGGACGACCGAACACTGAAGCTTTCTTT.

The chain combines TRBV27 with TRBJ2-5; TRBD2 aligns across 14 bases. The V gene's germline CDR1 is MNHEY and CDR2 SMNVEV (reference sequence). V shed 4 bases and J 5 bases; nucleotides not matched to a gene: 3. This CDR3 is built from 15 residues. The CDR3 is CASSSGLAGAETQYF. The CDR3 DNA reads TGTGCCAGCAGTTCGGGACTAGCGGGAGCTGAGACCCAGTACTTC.

The genes are TRBV27 and TRBJ1-1; 8 bases align to TRBD1. In germline, CDR1 is MNHEY, CDR2 SMNVEV (reference sequence). With 2 bases clipped from V and 1 base from J, the junction kept 3 bases outside the gene matches. The CDR3 is 15 residues long. The CDR3 reads CASSLQGAGNTEAFF. The CDR3 DNA reads TGTGCCAGCAGTTTACAGGGGGCGGGGAACACTGAAGCTTTCTTT.

This clone was detected a few times. The chain recombines TRBV7-8 with TRBJ2-1; 7 bases map to TRBD2. The CDR3 has 17 amino acids. CDR1 and CDR2 (germline): SGHVS, FQNEAQ. The ends lost 7 bases at V and 7 bases at J; junction bases unmatched: 19. The CDR3 protein is CASIPPVRLAVKNEQFF. CDR3 bases: TGTGCCAGCATCCCTCCAGTTAGGCTAGCGGTTAAGAATGAGCAGTTCTTC.

The V and J genes are TRBV7-2 and TRBJ1-1; D call uncertain. V was trimmed by 2 bases and J by 0 bases, leaving 13 bases between them. CDR1 is SGHTA and CDR2 is FQGNSA in the germline V gene. This CDR3 region has 16 residues. The CDR3 nucleotides are TGTGCCAGCAGCTTATGGCCGGAGGAAATGAACACTGAAGCTTTCTTT. This codes for CASSLWPEEMNTEAFF.

J is TRBJ1-4 and V is TRBV6-6, with 8 bases that match TRBD1. The CDR3 spans 17 residues. Germline values: CDR1 MNHNY, CDR2 SVGAGI (reference sequence). J was trimmed by 2 bases and V by 5 bases; bases with no gene match: 10. The CDR3 bases are TGTGCCAGCAGTCGGGACGGACAGGGAGGTACTAATGAAAAACTGTTTTTT. Translating it yields CASSRDGQGGTNEKLFF.

The chain joins TRBV5-1 to TRBJ2-5; D may be TRBD2 (6 bases). CDR1 and CDR2 from the germline V gene are SGHRS and YFSETQ. Trimming stripped 3 bases from V and 2 bases from J, with 14 bases between. This CDR3 region has 15 residues. DNA for the CDR3: TGCGCCAGCAGCTCCATGGGACTGGCTCAAGAGACCCAGTACTTC. Its protein is CASSSMGLAQETQYF.

V is TRBV18 and J is TRBJ2-7, with TRBD1 matching 8 bases. CDR1 is KGHSH and CDR2 is LQKENI in the germline V gene. The V gene end was trimmed by 2 bases and the J gene end by 4 bases; junction bases not matched to a gene: 13. The CDR3 is 17 residues long. CDR3 in amino acids: CASSPREDRGPTYEQYF. The CDR3, as DNA: TGTGCCAGCTCACCAAGGGAAGACAGGGGCCCAACTTACGAGCAGTACTTC.

The genes are TRBV6-5 and TRBJ1-1, with 7 bases aligning to TRBD1. The V gene end was trimmed by 6 bases and the J gene end by 6 bases; junction bases not matched to a gene: 4. The CDR3 is 12 residues long. The germline V gene encodes CDR1 MNHEY and CDR2 SVGAGI. The CDR3 nucleotides are TGTGCCAGCAGCCTAGGGACAGCTGAAGCTTTCTTT. Translated, it gives CASSLGTAEAFF.

The V gene is TRBV27, the J gene TRBJ1-2; tentative D call: TRBD1 (6 bases). The germline V and J ends were trimmed by 3 bases and 7 bases, with 15 bases remaining between them. This CDR3 region has 14 residues. Germline V gene data show CDR1 as MNHEY and CDR2 as SMNVEV (reference sequence). The DNA for the CDR3 is TGTGCCAGCAGTTTCCGACAGGCCCCCTCTGGCTACACCTTC. Its translation: CASSFRQAPSGYTF.

The chain joins TRBV5-6 to TRBJ2-2; maybe TRBD2 (5 bases). This CDR3 region has 14 residues. V was clipped by 0 bases and J by 2 bases, with 5 bases between them. The germline V gene encodes CDR1 SGHDT and CDR2 YYEEEE. CDR3 sequence: CASSLGLNTGELFF. CDR3 in DNA: TGTGCCAGCAGCTTGGGACTAAACACCGGGGAGCTGTTTTTT.

The chain couples TRBV21-1 to TRBJ1-2; TRBD1 is the table's D call, not checked against the DNA. TRBV21-1 is tagged as a pseudogene. This CDR3 is built from 15 residues. The CDR3 loop is CASSKGGQGDYGYTF. CDR3 nucleotide sequence: TGTGCCAGCAGCAAAGGGGGACAGGGAGACTATGGCTACACCTTC.

The chain uses TRBV3-1 (or the pseudogene TRBV3-2) and TRBJ2-7; D is possibly TRBD1 (5 bases). V lost 1 base to trimming and J lost 4 bases, with 14 bases between them. Germline V CDR1 and CDR2: LGHDT, YNNKEL (reference sequence). The length of the CDR3 is 15 residues. The CDR3 DNA is TGTGCCAGCAGCCAAGTTCTAGGGCAGGGTTACGAGCAGTACTTC. It codes for CASSQVLGQGYEQYF.

This clone was detected only once. The V gene is TRBV28, the J gene TRBJ1-2, with 7 nucleotides matching TRBD1. Germline-derived CDR1 and CDR2 are MDHEN and SYDVKM. The V and J ends lost 6 bases and 4 bases, in that order; junction bases with no gene match: 8. The CDR3 has 14 amino acids. CDR3 bases: TGTGCCAGCAGACAACAGGGGAGCACCTATGGCTACACCTTC. Translated: CASRQQGSTYGYTF.

J is TRBJ2-3 and V is TRBV18, with D possibly being TRBD2 (5 bases). CDR1 is KGHSH, CDR2 LQKENI, per germline. This CDR3 has 12 amino acids. V shed 3 bases and J shed 14 bases, with 15 bases lying between them. The CDR3 sequence: CASSPRDHALYF. The CDR3 nucleotides read TGTGCCAGCTCACCCCGGGATCACGCGCTGTATTTT.

The chain uses TRBV28 and TRBJ1-1; D possibly corresponds to TRBD1 (6 bases). This CDR3 contains 13 residues. V lost 8 bases to trimming and J lost 5 bases, with 15 bases between them. Germline V gene lookup returns CDR1 MDHEN and CDR2 SYDVKM. CDR3 residues: CASLGGADTEAFF. CDR3 in DNA: TGTGCCAGCTTGGGGGGGGCTGATACTGAAGCTTTCTTT. The full variable domain, rest sourced from reference TRBV28 and TRBJ1-1, is DVKVTQSSRYLVKRTGEKVFLECVQDMDHENMFWYRQDPGLGLRLIYFSYDVKMKEKGDIPEGYSVSREKKERFSLILESASTNQTSMYLCASLGGADTEAFFGQGTRLTVV.

The genes are TRBV6-1 and TRBJ1-4; 8 nucleotides match TRBD1. Germline V gives CDR1 MNHNS, CDR2 SASEGT. Germline trimming cut 3 bases from V and 1 base from J; bases unmatched to any gene: 7. The CDR3 extends over 17 amino acids. This CDR3 reads CASSDRGRPETNEKLFF. The CDR3 DNA sequence: TGTGCCAGCAGTGACAGGGGGCGCCCCGAAACTAATGAAAAACTGTTTTTT.

The chain is built from TRBV7-6 and TRBJ2-1; no firm D call. V gave up 3 bases and J gave up 0 bases, with 9 bases separating them. Germline V gene data show CDR1 as SGHVS and CDR2 as FNYEAQ. CDR3 length: 15 amino acids. The CDR3 nucleotides read TGTGCCAGCAGCTTTGTGCCTAGCTCCTACAATGAGCAGTTCTTC. It specifies CASSFVPSSYNEQFF.

This chain uses TRBV19 with TRBJ2-5; the match to TRBD1 covers 10 bases. Per germline, CDR1 LNHDA and CDR2 SQIVND (reference sequence). V trimming: 3 bases; J trimming: 7 bases; junction bases outside the gene matches: 11. This CDR3 is built from 16 residues. The CDR3 nucleotides read TGTGCCAGTAGTATTGGGTTGGGGACAGGGGCAGGGACCCAGTACTTC. It encodes CASSIGLGTGAGTQYF.